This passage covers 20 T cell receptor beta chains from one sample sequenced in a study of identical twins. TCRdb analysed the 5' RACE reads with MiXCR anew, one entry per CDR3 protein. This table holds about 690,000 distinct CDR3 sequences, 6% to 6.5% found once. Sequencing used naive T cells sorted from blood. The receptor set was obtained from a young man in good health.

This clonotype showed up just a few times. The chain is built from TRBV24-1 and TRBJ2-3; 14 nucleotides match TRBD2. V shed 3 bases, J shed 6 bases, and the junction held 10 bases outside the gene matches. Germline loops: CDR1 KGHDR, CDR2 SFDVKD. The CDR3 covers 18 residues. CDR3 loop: CATSDRGTSGSKRDTQYF. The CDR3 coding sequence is TGTGCCACCAGTGATCGGGGGACTAGCGGGAGTAAGAGGGATACGCAGTATTTT.

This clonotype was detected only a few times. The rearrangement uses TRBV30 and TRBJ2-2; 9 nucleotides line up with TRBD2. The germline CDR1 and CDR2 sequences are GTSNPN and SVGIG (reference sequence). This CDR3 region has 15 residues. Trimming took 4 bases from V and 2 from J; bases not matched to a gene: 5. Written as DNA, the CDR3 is TGTGCCTGGACTGGACTAGCGAAAAACACCGGGGAGCTGTTTTTT. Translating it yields CAWTGLAKNTGELFF.

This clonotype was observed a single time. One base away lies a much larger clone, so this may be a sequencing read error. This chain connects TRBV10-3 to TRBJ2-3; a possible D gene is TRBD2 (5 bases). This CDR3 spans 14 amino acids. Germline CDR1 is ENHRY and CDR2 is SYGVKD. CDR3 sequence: CAVSESPGSDTQYF. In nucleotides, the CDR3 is TGTGCCGTCAGTGAGTCTCCGGGGTCAGATACGCAGTATTTT.

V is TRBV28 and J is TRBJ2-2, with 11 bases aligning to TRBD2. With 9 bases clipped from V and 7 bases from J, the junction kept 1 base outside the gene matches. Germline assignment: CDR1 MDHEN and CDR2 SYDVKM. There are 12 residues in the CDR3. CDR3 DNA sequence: TGTGCCAGTAGCGGGAGGGTCGGGGAGCTGTTTTTT. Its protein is CASSGRVGELFF.

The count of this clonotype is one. CDR3 sequence reads: CASSLADRGIADTQYF. As DNA, the CDR3 is TGCGCCAGCAGCTTAGCGGACAGGGGAATTGCAGATACGCAGTATTTT. This sequence joins TRBV5-1 and TRBJ2-3; 9 bases are shared with TRBD1. Germline values: CDR1 SGHRS, CDR2 YFSETQ. Unmatched junction bases numbered 8, after V lost 2 bases and J lost 4 bases. CDR3 length: 16 amino acids.

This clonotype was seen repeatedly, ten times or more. The CDR3 DNA sequence: TGTGCCACCAGCAGAGATTTGATTAGCGGGTACAATGAGCAGTTCTTC. Protein: CATSRDLISGYNEQFF. This chain uses TRBV15 with TRBJ2-1; TRBD2 matches at 7 bases. J was trimmed by 4 bases and V by 0 bases; bases with no gene match: 6. The CDR3 totals 16 residues. CDR1 and CDR2 (germline): LNHNV, YYDKDF (reference sequence).

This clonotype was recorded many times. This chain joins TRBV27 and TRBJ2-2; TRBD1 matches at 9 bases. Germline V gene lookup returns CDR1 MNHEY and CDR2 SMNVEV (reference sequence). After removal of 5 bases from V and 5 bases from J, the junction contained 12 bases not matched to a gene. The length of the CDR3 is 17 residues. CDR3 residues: CASSPYPGTGITGELFF. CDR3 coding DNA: TGTGCCAGCAGTCCCTACCCCGGGACAGGGATAACCGGGGAGCTGTTTTTT.

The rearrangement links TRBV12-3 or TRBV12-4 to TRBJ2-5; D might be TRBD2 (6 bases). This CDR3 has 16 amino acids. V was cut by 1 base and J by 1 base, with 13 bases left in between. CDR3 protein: CASSLGGKTLQETQYF. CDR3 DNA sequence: TGTGCCAGCAGTTTAGGCGGGAAGACCCTCCAAGAGACCCAGTACTTC.

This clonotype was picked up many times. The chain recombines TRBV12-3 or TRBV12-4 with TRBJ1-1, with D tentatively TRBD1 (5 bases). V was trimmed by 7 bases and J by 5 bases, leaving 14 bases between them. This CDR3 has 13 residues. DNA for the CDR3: TGTGCCAGCACTCTCCCCTCAGGGACTGAAGCTTTCTTT. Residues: CASTLPSGTEAFF.

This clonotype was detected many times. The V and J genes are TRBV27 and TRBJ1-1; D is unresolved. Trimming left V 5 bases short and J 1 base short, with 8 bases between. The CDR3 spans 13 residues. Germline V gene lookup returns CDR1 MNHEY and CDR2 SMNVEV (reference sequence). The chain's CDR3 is CASSRVGNTEAFF. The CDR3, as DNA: TGTGCCAGCAGTCGCGTCGGGAACACTGAAGCTTTCTTT.

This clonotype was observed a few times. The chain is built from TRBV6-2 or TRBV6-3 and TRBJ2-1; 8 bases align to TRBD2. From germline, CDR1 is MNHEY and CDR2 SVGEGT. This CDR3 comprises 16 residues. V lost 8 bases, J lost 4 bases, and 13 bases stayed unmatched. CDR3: CASCRGTGTRYNEQFF. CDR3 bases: TGTGCCAGCTGTCGGGGCACCGGGACTAGATACAATGAGCAGTTCTTC.

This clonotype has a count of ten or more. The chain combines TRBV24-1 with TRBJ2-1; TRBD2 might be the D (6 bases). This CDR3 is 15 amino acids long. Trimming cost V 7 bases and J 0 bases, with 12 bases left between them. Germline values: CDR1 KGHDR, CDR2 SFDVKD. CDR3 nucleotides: TGTGCCACCAGGGGGGGAACCGACTCCTACAATGAGCAGTTCTTC. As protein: CATRGGTDSYNEQFF.

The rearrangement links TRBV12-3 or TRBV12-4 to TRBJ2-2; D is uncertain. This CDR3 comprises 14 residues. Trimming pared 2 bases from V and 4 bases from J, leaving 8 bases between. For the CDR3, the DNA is TGTGCCAGCAGTTTAATACAGCCCACCGGGGAGCTGTTTTTT. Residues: CASSLIQPTGELFF.

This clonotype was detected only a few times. The CDR3 is CASSFTGVGTEAFF. The CDR3 DNA reads as TGTGCCAGCAGCTTCACAGGGGTGGGCACTGAAGCTTTCTTT. This chain uses TRBV5-6 with TRBJ1-1, with 7 nucleotides matching TRBD1. J was trimmed by 4 bases and V by 2 bases; bases with no gene match: 5. CDR3 length equals 14 residues. CDR1 and CDR2 (germline): SGHDT, YYEEEE.

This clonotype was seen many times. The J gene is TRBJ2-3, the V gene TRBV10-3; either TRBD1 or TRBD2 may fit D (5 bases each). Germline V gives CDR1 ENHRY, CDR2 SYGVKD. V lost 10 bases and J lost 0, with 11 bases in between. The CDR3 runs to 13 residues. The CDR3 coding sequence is TGTGCCACCGGGACCCCTAGCACAGATACGCAGTATTTT. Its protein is CATGTPSTDTQYF.

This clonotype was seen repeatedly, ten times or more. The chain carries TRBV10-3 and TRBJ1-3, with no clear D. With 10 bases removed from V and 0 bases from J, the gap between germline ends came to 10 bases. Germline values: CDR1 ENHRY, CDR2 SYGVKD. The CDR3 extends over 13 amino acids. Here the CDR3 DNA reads TGTGCCACACAGCAACCCTCTGGAAACACCATATATTTT. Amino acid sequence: CATQQPSGNTIYF.

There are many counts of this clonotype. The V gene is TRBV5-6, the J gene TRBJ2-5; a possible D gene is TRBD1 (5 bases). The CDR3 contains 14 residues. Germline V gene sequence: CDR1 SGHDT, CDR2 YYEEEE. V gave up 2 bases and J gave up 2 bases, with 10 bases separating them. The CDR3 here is CASSFPTAQETQYF. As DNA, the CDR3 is TGTGCCAGCAGCTTCCCGACAGCACAAGAGACCCAGTACTTC. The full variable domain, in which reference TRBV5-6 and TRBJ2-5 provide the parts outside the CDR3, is DAGVTQSPTHLIKTRGQQVTLRCSPKSGHDTVSWYQQALGQGPQFIFQYYEEEERQRGNFPDRFSGHQFPNYSSELNVNALLLGDSALYLCASSFPTAQETQYFGPGTRLLVL.

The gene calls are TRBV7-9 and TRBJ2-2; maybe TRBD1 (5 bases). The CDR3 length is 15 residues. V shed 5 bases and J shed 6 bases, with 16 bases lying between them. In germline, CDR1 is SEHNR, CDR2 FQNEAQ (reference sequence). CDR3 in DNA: TGTGCCAGCAGCAGAGTGGGGCTAGAGTCCGGGGAGCTGTTTTTT. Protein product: CASSRVGLESGELFF.

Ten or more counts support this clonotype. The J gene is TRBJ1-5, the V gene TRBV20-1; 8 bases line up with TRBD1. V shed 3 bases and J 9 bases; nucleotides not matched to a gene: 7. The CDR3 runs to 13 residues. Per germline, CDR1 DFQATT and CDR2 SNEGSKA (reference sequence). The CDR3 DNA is TGCAGTGCTAGCCCAGGGGGCGCCGGGCCCCAGCATTTT. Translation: CSASPGGAGPQHF.

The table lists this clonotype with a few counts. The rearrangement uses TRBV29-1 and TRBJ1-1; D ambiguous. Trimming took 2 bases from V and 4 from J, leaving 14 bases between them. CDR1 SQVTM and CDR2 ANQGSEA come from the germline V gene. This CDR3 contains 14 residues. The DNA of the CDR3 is TGCAGCGTTGAACGACATTCCGGTGGCACTGAAGCTTTCTTT. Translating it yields CSVERHSGGTEAFF.